This TCR beta chain was sequenced for a study of cytomegalovirus exposure and HLA in healthy donors (dated by TCRdb to about 2017). Regarding the research as a whole: According to an earlier analysis of several hundred of the donors, some 170 million T cells yielded over 90 million unique TCR beta sequences and 250 to 350 Gb of sequence data. Approximately 310 gigabases of sequencing data and 70 million to 85 million unique TCR sequences were included in an early release covering about 600 HLA-typed donors. Donor age, sex, ethnicity and CMV serostatus were compiled together with the repertoire data. Five DR-DQ haplotypes were treated as single units for association and clustering because of strong linkage in the cohort. Besides the first cohort of around 670 subjects, a separate validation cohort made up of some 110 different subjects was used. All discovery cohort repertoires had been generated using a single sequencing platform. High-throughput TCR immunosequencing, statistical association of individual TCRs with disease status, and machine learning were combined to predict cytomegalovirus infection status. In a later analysis, previously published TCR beta repertoires from 550 to 700 donors were re-analyzed and high-resolution HLA genotyping was added so that TCR occurrence patterns could be studied. In the later analysis, no new phenotypic data were used to find candidate immune exposures; instead, reliance was placed on TCR beta sequences and their occurrence across donors. A later genetic analysis used genome-wide SNP genotypes for about 65% of the roughly 670 donors, treating that subset as a discovery cohort. Both class I and class II loci were covered by HLA typing, at four-digit resolution. On average, 235,054 unique TCR beta nucleotide sequences were sequenced per donor among a few hundred genotyped donors of the cohort, with roughly 20% of those sequences being non-productive. The genetic ancestry cluster associated with self-reported Caucasian donors included about four fifths of the roughly 390 genotyped donors. The aim of the study was to test whether cataloging public T cell receptors could identify signatures of past pathogen exposure. Typing coverage varied by locus: 629-630 donors for A, B, C, DRB1 and DQB1; some 520 for DQA1; over 600 for DPA1; approximately 470 for DPB1. The study profiled the T cell repertoires of hundreds of subjects by immunosequencing and related them to cytomegalovirus serostatus. To decide whether each TCR beta V gene segment behaved as functional or pseudogenic, an earlier analysis of some 600 of the donors relied on high-throughput TCR beta sequencing.

The full study reports these points: The earlier analysis of 587 of the donors excluded over 15 rarely observed V segments, including chromosome 9 orphons, because counts were too low. In a later genetic analysis, fewer N-insertions in productive TCRs were reported among donors in an Asian-associated ancestry cluster than the roughly 700-donor mean. In a later analysis, several top co-occurrence clusters were reported to appear linked to parvovirus B19, influenza, CMV and Epstein-Barr virus. A total of roughly 160 TCR beta chains were listed by the study as associated with cytomegalovirus. HLA typing was unavailable for some donors at each locus, so association tests used only the typed subset. Some IMGT-functional V segments, including TRBV6-2 and TRBV6-3, could not be told apart with the 87-base-pair reads, so those segments were excluded. According to a later analysis, most CMV-associated TCR beta chains appeared to be HLA-restricted, and the HLA associations seemed to be driven largely by CMV exposure. Correlated functional status among segregating V segments might reflect linkage disequilibrium, but an unknown experimental factor could not be ruled out. In a later analysis, TCR association rates were found to vary across HLA loci, with the most associated TCRs seen for DRB1 alleles and the fewest for HLA-C alleles. In vitro tests confirmed that three of the cytomegalovirus-associated TCR beta chains recognize cytomegalovirus antigens. At a false discovery rate of 0.05, a later analysis linked approximately 18,000 TCR beta sequences to specific HLA alleles. Strong co-occurrence of HLA alleles, especially DR and DQ, made assigning TCR associations to individual alleles difficult. The authors suggested that the approach could potentially be generalized to other disease states and immunological phenotypes. A further reported finding was that TCR beta sequences accurately predicted the HLA-A and HLA-B alleles for most subjects in the first cohort. An earlier analysis of approximately 600 of the donors showed that most TCR beta V segments appeared in productive rearrangements either about 87% or about 30% of the time, which broadly matched IMGT annotations. The classifier was reported to diagnose cytomegalovirus status with high specificity and sensitivity in both the original and validation cohorts. Compared with equally common non-associated chains, HLA-associated TCR beta chains in a later analysis were more clonally expanded and had lower generation probabilities. In a later genetic analysis, a missense DCLRE1C variant was associated with V-gene and J-gene trimming of TCR beta chains, and the association was replicated in an independent cohort. A group of highly shared sequence variants was considered likely to be a technical artifact of the sequencing pipeline. While some public TCRs were present in many individuals, most TCR sequences turned up only very rarely across donors. In this cohort, only TCR beta chains were sequenced, and detectable features were limited by the absence of alpha or paired-chain data. CMV serostatus was the only immune exposure information available for the cohort. Presence/absence analyses assumed roughly uniform sequencing depth across donors, an assumption that may not hold.

This clone has a single count. This receptor's antigen is unknown. The sample holds no much larger clone one base away, and base qualities are not on file. From its cysteine to its phenylalanine, the CDR3 spans 16 amino acids. Of all the DNA, just the CDR3 is kept, 48 bases in frame from base 1. Ends trimmed: V by 4 bases, J by 2 bases; bases unmatched to a gene: 3. The germline V gene (reference sequence) specifies MNHNY as CDR1 and SVGAGI as CDR2. The library was made by the immunoSEQ multiplex PCR assay. For the multiplex PCR, a mixture combining 60 forward primers for TCR Vbeta segments and 13 reverse primers for TCR Jbeta segments was used. Amplification of the CDR3 region of rearranged TCR beta genes was performed with a multiplex PCR assay on genomic DNA. The Illumina HiSeq System was used to sequence the amplified TCR beta libraries as 87-base-pair reads. The authors' pipeline ran thus. A later analysis tallied 75 million to 85 million unique TCR beta chains across the roughly 610 repertoires, and approximately 12 million of those chains were shared by two or more donors. To remove PCR and sequencing errors, raw reads were error-corrected and collapsed into unique sequences using a nearest-neighbor algorithm that merged closely related sequences. CDR3 sequences were aligned to IMGT reference sequences to assign V, D and J gene segments. For a sequence to be retained, a match of at least six nucleotides to both a V gene segment and a J gene segment was required. A rearrangement was called productive if the CDR3 had no stop codons and remained in frame with V and J, and every other rearrangement was called non-productive. Following IMGT convention, CDR3 was defined as the stretch from the second conserved V-encoded cysteine up to the conserved J-encoded phenylalanine. Sequences without an unambiguous match to a single V gene segment were excluded from the earlier analysis of 450 to 750 of the donors. In an earlier analysis of 450 to 700 of the donors, V segments were called functional above 56.7% productive rearrangements and were called segregating when the between-donor standard deviation exceeded 5%. A statistical classification framework was developed to diagnose cytomegalovirus status using the catalog of TCR beta chain sequences. A later analysis assigned V and J genes by comparing TCR nucleotide sequences with IMGT/GENE-DB human TR gene sequences. In a later analysis, CDR3 sequences and most-parsimonious VDJ recombination scenarios were assigned using the TCRdist pipeline. In a later analysis, every TCR beta chain was defined by the combination of its CDR3 amino acid sequence and its V-gene family, and reads without a unique V-gene family were dropped. As a way to deal with suspected cross-contamination and a sequencing artifact, a later analysis dropped hundreds of nucleotide sequences that were highly shared and had low generation probability. A later analysis calculated a clonal expansion index for each public chain from normalized within-repertoire ranks of inferred template counts. In a later analysis, generation probabilities were computed with a VDJ recombination model fitted to out-of-frame rearrangements, and the resulting probabilities were checked against IGoR. In a later analysis, TCR-TCR, TCR-HLA and TCR-CMV co-occurrence was scored with hypergeometric tests, and a repertoire-size bias correction was applied to TCR pairs. To estimate false discovery rates, a later analysis permuted the HLA or CMV assignments 20 times. In a later analysis, co-occurring TCRs were grouped using DBSCAN, with TCRdist sequence similarity added in when clustering inside HLA-allele-positive subsets. Co-occurrence clustering excluded repertoires with fewer than 30,000 or more than 120,000 public chains, plus five with anomalous nucleotide sharing. TCRdb mirrors the immuneACCESS table, restricted to in-frame sequences. Some clones are absent from its copies; in checked studies, under half trace to an unresolved V gene, and the reason for the others is unknown. Clone size and the V and J calls come from that table; the DNA yielded D and trimming. For this sample the table gives about 55,000 clones, of which roughly 80% were detected only once. More than 1.5% of the sample belongs to the ten largest clones.

The cohort was made up of roughly 670 healthy bone marrow donors. Cohort members were all nominally healthy when sampled, although unrecorded immune exposures were likely present. The donor was CMV seronegative and belonged to the group of 350 or so seronegative cohort members. A peripheral blood sample was provided by each donor, and peripheral blood mononuclear cells were used for TCR beta sequencing. Genomic DNA extraction from the blood cell samples was performed with the Qiagen DNeasy Blood Extraction Kit. The sequence links TRBV6-6 to TRBJ2-6; 9 bases in between match TRBD1. The sequence was obtained from a man aged 25 to 40 in good health and CMV-seronegative. Sequenced input: PBMCs. The CDR3: CASSWGDRAGANVLTF. The DNA sequence is given as TGTGCCAGCAGTTGGGGGGACAGGGCTGGGGCCAACGTCCTGACTTTC.